Listed below are T cell receptor beta chains from one sample, sequenced in a study of blood T cell repertoires in COVID-19. TCRdb's table, derived via immunoSEQ multiplex PCR, lists solely in-frame clones and lacks some. The repertoire consists of 55,000 to 90,000 clones, with approximately 89% occurring once and the leading ten covering approximately 14%. Sequencing was done on a sample of peripheral blood. These receptors all stem from a woman aged 60 to 75 with acute or convalescent COVID-19. Each CDR3 is given with its conserved first and last residue. Each record gives: V gene, D gene, clone size, J gene, CDR3 protein, CDR3 DNA. The D gene is left open where the match is weak. Expanded clones are given a class, and other clones once, few, many or no size at all.

V: TRBV30; D: TRBD2; size: -; J: TRBJ2-1; CDR3: CAWSPGLEGREQFF; DNA: TGTGCCTGGAGCCCGGGACTAGAGGGGAGAGAGCAGTTCTTC
V: TRBV29-1; D: -; size: -; J: TRBJ1-6; CDR3: CSVQEVAGDGSPLHF; DNA: TGCAGCGTCCAAGAAGTAGCAGGGGACGGTTCACCCCTCCACTTT
V: TRBV5-4; D: TRBD1; size: -; J: TRBJ1-1; CDR3: CASSQGQYTEAFF; DNA: TGTGCCAGCAGCCAGGGACAGTACACTGAAGCTTTCTTT
V: TRBV23-1; D: -; size: -; J: TRBJ1-5; CDR3: CASRSGRAHQPQHF; DNA: TGCGCCAGCAGGTCCGGGAGAGCTCATCAGCCCCAGCATTTT
V: TRBV14; D: -; size: -; J: TRBJ2-6; CDR3: CASSHRGGPGGANVLTF; DNA: TGTGCCAGCAGCCACCGCGGGGGCCCCGGGGGGGCCAACGTCCTGACTTTC
V: TRBV30; D: TRBD1; size: -; J: TRBJ1-3; CDR3: CAWSVLNYRTGSGNTIYF; DNA: TGTGCCTGGAGTGTACTTAATTACAGGACAGGGTCTGGAAACACCATATATTTT
V: TRBV5-1; D: -; size: -; J: TRBJ2-6; CDR3: CASSPISSGANVLTF; DNA: TGCGCCAGCAGCCCTATTTCCTCTGGGGCCAACGTCCTGACTTTC
V: TRBV5-1; D: TRBD2; size: -; J: TRBJ2-7; CDR3: CASSHRLAGSYEQYF; DNA: TGCGCCAGCAGCCACCGACTAGCTGGTAGCTACGAGCAGTACTTC
V: TRBV3-1/TRBV3-2; D: -; size: -; J: TRBJ2-3; CDR3: CASSQNPAGGDTQYF; DNA: TGTGCCAGCAGCCAAAACCCTGCCGGGGGAGATACGCAGTATTTT
V: TRBV4-2; D: TRBD1; size: once; J: TRBJ1-1; CDR3: CASSQGTGGRQDMNTEAFF; DNA: TGTGCCAGCAGCCAAGGTACAGGGGGCCGTCAGGACATGAACACTGAAGCTTTCTTT
V: TRBV5-6; D: -; size: once; J: TRBJ1-5; CDR3: CASSLYSGGNQPQHF; DNA: TGTGCCAGCAGCTTGTATTCGGGGGGCAATCAGCCCCAGCATTTT
V: TRBV3-1/TRBV3-2; D: -; size: -; J: TRBJ1-6; CDR3: CASRPDRFSPLHF; DNA: TGTGCCAGCAGACCGGACAGATTCTCACCCCTCCACTTT
V: TRBV2; D: -; size: -; J: TRBJ1-1; CDR3: CASRREGGNTEAFF; DNA: TGTGCCAGCAGAAGGGAAGGGGGGAACACTGAAGCTTTCTTT
V: TRBV3-1/TRBV3-2; D: TRBD1; size: -; J: TRBJ2-5; CDR3: CASSQGNRGLETQYF; DNA: TGTGCCAGCAGCCAAGGGAACAGGGGGCTTGAGACCCAGTACTTC